This TCR beta chain was captured in a study of blood T cell repertoires in COVID-19 (dated by TCRdb to the early 2020s). Background for the entire study: The collaborator samples originated in the United States, Italy and Spain and spanned the acute and convalescent phases of COVID-19. Deeply sampled blood TCRbeta repertoires from subjects exposed to, actively infected with, or recovered from COVID-19 were included in the dataset. The material from the prospective study consisted of cDNA or gDNA derived from T cells, B-cell-depleted T cells, or PBMCs. The repertoires were made available in a free public database intended to serve as a resource for research on the immune response to SARS-CoV-2. HLA class I and class II types, where available, came from metadata supplied by the sample provider rather than from assay-based typing. The sample metadata nearly always contained a de-identified subject ID, COVID-19 status, age in years and sex. Samples were obtained from the ongoing ImmuneRACE study (first 160 participants) and from over 1,000 subjects provided by 6 global collaborators.

Relative to germline, V is missing 5 bases and J is missing 15 bases, with 10 bases of the junction outside any gene match. CDR1 and CDR2, per the germline V gene, are MNHEY and SVGAGI. Including cysteine and phenylalanine, the CDR3 has 15 amino acids. Solely the CDR3 DNA is kept, with 45 bases framed from the first base. Whole blood was collected in K2EDTA tubes by collaborating institutions according to the institutions' own protocols. For TCRbeta analysis, collaborator samples were shipped as frozen whole blood, as isolated PBMCs, or as DNA extracted from either sample type. The immunoSEQ Assay, a bias-controlled multiplex PCR, was used to amplify TCRbeta CDR3 regions from genomic DNA. The paper's processing steps were these. Within the assay, amplification of reference gene primers was used to estimate how many nucleated cells each sample contained. Sequence reads were collapsed and filtered to measure the absolute abundance of every unique TCRbeta CDR3 rearrangement. For each sample, productive Simpson clonality was calculated as the square root of Simpson's diversity index over productive rearrangements. TCRdb carries this immuneACCESS record with in-frame sequences only. Its versions omit some clonotypes, under half of them owing to an unresolved V gene in the studies checked, with the rest unexplained. The V and J calls and clone size are taken from that table; D and trimming were inferred from the DNA. The sample table contains approximately 260,000 clones; only one count was recorded for about 80% of them. In total, the top ten clones hold roughly 9.6% of the sample.

Study-wide conclusions, independent of this receptor: How much clinical and demographic metadata was included differed by source and by participant, and the metadata was provided uncurated.

Comment on this clone: This receptor's antigen is unknown. Per-base qualities were not stored, and no clone one base away is much larger.

Sequencing was performed on peripheral blood. The rearrangement joined TRBV6-5 to TRBJ2-1, with 16 junctional bases fitting TRBD2. The receptor was derived from a woman older than 75 with acute or convalescent COVID-19. The CDR3 reads as follows: CASSLPGLAGGQGFF. The DNA is TGTGCCAGCAGTCTCCCGGGACTAGCGGGGGGGCAAGGGTTCTTC.